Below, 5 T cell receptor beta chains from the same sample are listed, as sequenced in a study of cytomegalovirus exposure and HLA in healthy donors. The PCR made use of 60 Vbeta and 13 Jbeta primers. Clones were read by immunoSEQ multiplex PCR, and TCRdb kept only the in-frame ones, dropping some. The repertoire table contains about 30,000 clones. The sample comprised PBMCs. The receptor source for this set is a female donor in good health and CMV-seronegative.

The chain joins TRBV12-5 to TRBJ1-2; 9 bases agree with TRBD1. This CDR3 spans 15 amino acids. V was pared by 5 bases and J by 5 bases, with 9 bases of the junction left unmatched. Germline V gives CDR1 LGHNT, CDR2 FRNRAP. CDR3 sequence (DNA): TGTGCTAGTGGTCCCTCCGGGACAGGGTTTTATGGCTACACCTTC. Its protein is CASGPSGTGFYGYTF. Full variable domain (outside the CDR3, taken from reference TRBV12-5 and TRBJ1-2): DARVTQTPRHKVTEMGQEVTMRCQPILGHNTVFWYRQTMMQGLELLAYFRNRAPLDDSGMPKDRFSAEMPDATLATLKIQPSEPRDSAVYFCASGPSGTGFYGYTFGSGTRLTVV.

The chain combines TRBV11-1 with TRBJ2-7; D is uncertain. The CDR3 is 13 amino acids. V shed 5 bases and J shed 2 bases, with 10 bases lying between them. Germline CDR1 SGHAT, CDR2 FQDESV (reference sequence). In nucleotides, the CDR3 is TGTGCCAGCAGCAGAGGAAGCCCCTACGAGCAGTACTTC. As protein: CASSRGSPYEQYF.

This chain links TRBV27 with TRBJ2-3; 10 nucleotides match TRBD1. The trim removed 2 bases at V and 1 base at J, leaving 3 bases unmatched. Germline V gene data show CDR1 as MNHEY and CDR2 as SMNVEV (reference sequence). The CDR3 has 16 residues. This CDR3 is CASSLDRGLGTDTQYF. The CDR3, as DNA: TGTGCCAGCAGTTTAGACAGGGGGCTGGGCACAGATACGCAGTATTTT.

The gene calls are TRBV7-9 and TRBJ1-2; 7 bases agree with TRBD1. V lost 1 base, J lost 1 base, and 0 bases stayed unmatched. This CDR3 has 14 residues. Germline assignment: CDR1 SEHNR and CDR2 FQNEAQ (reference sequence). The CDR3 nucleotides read TGTGCCAGCAGCTTAGGGGACAGTAACTATGGCTACACCTTC. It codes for CASSLGDSNYGYTF.

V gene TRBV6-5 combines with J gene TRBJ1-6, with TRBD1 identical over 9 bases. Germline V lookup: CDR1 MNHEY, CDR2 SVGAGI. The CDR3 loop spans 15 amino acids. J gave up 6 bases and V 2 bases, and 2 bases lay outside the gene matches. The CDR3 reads CASSYRTGVNSPLHF. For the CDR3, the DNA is TGTGCCAGCAGTTACAGGACAGGGGTTAATTCACCCCTCCACTTT.